The source of this T cell receptor beta chain is a study of T cell responses to AZD1222 COVID-19 vaccine. TCRdb's copy holds only in-frame clones and misses some; the assay was immunoSEQ multiplex PCR. The table lists more than 95,000 clones, about nine tenths of them singletons. This clone was seen just once. The CDR3 is made up of 14 amino acids. With 6 bases removed from V and 8 bases from J, the gap between germline ends came to 16 bases. CDR1 LNHDA and CDR2 SQIVND come from the germline V gene (reference sequence). This sequence originates from an adult in good health. The chain has TRBV19 and TRBJ1-4, with D unresolved. Sequencing was performed on peripheral blood, taken on day 0 of AZD1222 vaccination. The DNA for the CDR3 is TGTGCCAGTAGCCGACTGCGGTCTAGGGAAAAACTGTTTTTT. This encodes CASSRLRSREKLFF.